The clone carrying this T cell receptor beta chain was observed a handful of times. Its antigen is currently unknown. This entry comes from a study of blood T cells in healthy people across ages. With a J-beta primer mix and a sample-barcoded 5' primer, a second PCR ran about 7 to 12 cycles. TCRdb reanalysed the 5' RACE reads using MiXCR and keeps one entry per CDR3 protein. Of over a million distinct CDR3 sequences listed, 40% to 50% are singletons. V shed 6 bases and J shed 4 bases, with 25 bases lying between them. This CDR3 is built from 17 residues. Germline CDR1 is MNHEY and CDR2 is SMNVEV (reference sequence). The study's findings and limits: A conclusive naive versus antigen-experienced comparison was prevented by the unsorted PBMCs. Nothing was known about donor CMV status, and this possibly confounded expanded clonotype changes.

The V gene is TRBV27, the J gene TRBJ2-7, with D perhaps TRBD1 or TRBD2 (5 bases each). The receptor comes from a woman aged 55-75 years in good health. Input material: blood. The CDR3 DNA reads TGTGCCAGCAGCCCATTACCGGGGCCCCTCTTAGCGTACGAGCAGTACTTC. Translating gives CASSPLPGPLLAYEQYF.